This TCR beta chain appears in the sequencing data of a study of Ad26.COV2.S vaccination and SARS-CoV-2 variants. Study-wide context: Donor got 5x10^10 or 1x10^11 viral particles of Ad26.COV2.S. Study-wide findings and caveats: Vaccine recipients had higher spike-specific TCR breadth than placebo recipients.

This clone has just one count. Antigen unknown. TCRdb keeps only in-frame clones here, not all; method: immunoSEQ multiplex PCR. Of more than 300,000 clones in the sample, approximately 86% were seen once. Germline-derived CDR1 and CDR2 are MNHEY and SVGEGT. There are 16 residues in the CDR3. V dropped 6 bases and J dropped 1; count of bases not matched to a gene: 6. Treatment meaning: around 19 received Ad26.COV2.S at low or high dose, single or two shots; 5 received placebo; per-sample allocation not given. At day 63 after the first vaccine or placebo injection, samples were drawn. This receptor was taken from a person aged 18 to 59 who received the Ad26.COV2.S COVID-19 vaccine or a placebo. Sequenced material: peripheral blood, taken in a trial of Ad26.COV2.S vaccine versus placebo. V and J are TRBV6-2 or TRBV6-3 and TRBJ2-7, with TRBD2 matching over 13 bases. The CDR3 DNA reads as TGTGCCAGCAGCCCGGGACTAGCGGGGTCTTCCTACGAGCAGTACTTC. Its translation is CASSPGLAGSSYEQYF.